The clone carrying this TCR beta chain was seen only a few times. This sample is part of a study of blood T cell repertoires in COVID-19. Data came from immunoSEQ multiplex PCR; TCRdb stores just in-frame clones and leaves some out. This table has 200,000 to 300,000 clones, about nine tenths appearing once. Germline values: CDR1 MNHEY, CDR2 SVGAGI. The CDR3 extends over 11 amino acids. Trimming cost V 4 bases and J 2 bases, with 3 bases left between them. The chain links TRBV6-5 to TRBJ2-7, with unresolved D. The sequence was collected from a middle-aged man who had recovered from COVID-19. Sequencing was carried out using PBMCs or T cells enriched from blood (not recorded which). The CDR3 is CASSSAYEQYF. Written as DNA, the CDR3 is TGTGCCAGCAGTTCGGCCTACGAGCAGTACTTC.